The clone carrying this T cell receptor (beta chain) has a single count. Its matching antigen is unknown. The use of a sample-barcoded 5' primer and a J-beta primer mix characterized a second PCR of about 7 to 12 cycles. TCRdb re-analysed the 5' RACE reads in MiXCR, keeping a single row per CDR3 protein. The repertoire has some 750,000 distinct CDR3 sequences, about 24% of them found once; the top ten carry roughly a fifth. The sample is drawn from a study of blood T cells in healthy people across ages. Findings and caveats of the study: Per million T cells, the diversity of TCR beta decreased roughly linearly as age advanced. One million T cells yielded diversity estimates that were considered underestimates.

Peripheral blood samples of 9.5 to 10 milliliters were drawn from each donor. V lost 4 bases and J lost 5; bases outside the gene matches: 5. The CDR3 spans 13 residues. CDR1 and CDR2 from the germline V gene are SQVTM and ANQGSEA. Sequenced sample: blood. The chain has TRBV29-1 and TRBJ2-3; 8 bases are a match to TRBD1. The TCR comes from a man aged 70 or older in good health. CDR3 coding DNA: TGCAGCGTTGGGAACAGGGGGAGAGATACGCAGTATTTT. Residues: CSVGNRGRDTQYF.